This TCR beta chain emerged from a study of neurological immune-mediated disorders. Germline V CDR1 and CDR2: SGHRS, YFSETQ. The CDR3 spans 14 residues. With V trimmed by 7 bases and J by 2 bases, 6 bases remained unmatched. Each CDR3 protein is one row after TCRdb ran MiXCR on the 5' RACE reads. The profile covers some 89,000 distinct CDR3 sequences, with approximately 4.3% appearing a single time and around 5.8% taken by the ten largest. This clonotype was picked up many times. Its antigen remains unknown. Study outcomes and limitations: The absence of any CDR3 amino acid sequence shared by expanded clones across subjects suggests that repertoires were private in all groups. There was no clinical or MRI feature that was associated with the multiple sclerosis repertoire cluster.

Sample time point: longitudinal time-point 3. The sequenced sample was PBMCs. The V call is TRBV5-1, the J call TRBJ2-5, with 9 positions matching TRBD2. The receptor was derived from an older woman with multiple sclerosis. This CDR3 reads CASAGGGLQETQYF. CDR3 bases: TGCGCCAGCGCGGGGGGGGGCCTACAAGAGACCCAGTACTTC.